The following is a T cell receptor (beta chain) sequence with its context. Its antigen remains unidentified. This PCR relied on a set of 60 Vbeta primers and 13 Jbeta primers. Sequencing was performed with immunoSEQ multiplex PCR; in TCRdb, only in-frame clones are kept and a portion is missing. This sample carries some 210,000 clones, 85% to 90% of them seen once, and the ten largest clones take 1.3%. Trimming cost V 8 bases and J 10 bases, with 14 bases left between them. CDR1 is MDHEN, CDR2 SYDVKM, per germline. The CDR3 is made up of 11 amino acids. This record belongs to a study of cytomegalovirus exposure and HLA in healthy donors. Study-level results: The dataset shows that most TCR sequences were rare, while some public TCRs occurred in many donors. An observed cluster of highly shared sequence variants was recorded as a likely sequencing artifact.

The sequence was obtained from a man younger than 45 in good health and CMV-seronegative. The chain combines TRBV28 with TRBJ1-2; possible D gene TRBD1, 5 bases. Sequencing was carried out using PBMCs. CDR3 loop: CASLKWGNYTF. The CDR3 DNA reads as TGTGCCAGCTTAAAATGGGGCAACTACACCTTC.